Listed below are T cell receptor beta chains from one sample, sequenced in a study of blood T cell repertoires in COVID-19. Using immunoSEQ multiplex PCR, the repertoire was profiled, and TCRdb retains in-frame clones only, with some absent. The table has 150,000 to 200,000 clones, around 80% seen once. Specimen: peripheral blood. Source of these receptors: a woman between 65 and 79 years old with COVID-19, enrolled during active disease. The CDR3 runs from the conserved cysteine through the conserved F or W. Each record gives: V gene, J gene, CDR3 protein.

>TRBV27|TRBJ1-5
CASSNRGRYQPQHF
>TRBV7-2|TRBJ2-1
CASSLLTSGQYEQFF
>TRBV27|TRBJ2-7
CASSLRGEQYF
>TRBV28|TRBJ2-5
CATETLLEKGYQETQYF
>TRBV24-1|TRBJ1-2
CATSDPLDRAPGYTF
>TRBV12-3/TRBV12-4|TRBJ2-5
CASSLRLEETQYF
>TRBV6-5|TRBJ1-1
CASSKQANTEAFF
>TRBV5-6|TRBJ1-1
CASSLNRGNTEAFF
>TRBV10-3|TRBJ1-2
CAISESNGGISYGYTF
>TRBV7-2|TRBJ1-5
CASSGGVGQPQHF
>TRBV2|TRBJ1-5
CASSGGDGNQPQHF
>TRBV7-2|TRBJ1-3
CASSLGSAGNTIYF
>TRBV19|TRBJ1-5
CASSIDRQGNQPQHF
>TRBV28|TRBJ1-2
CASSSHRDYGYTF
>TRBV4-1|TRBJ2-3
CASASRSAQGTDTQYF
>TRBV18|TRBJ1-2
CASSPGGARGVRYGYTF
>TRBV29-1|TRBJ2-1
CSVETTNEQFF
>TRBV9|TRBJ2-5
CASSDTGGEETQYF
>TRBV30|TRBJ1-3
CAWSVPGGNTIYF
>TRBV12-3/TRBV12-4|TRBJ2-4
CASSFGQGLKYF
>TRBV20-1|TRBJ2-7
CSASFGSSYEQYF
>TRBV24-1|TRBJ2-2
CATNSFTGELFF
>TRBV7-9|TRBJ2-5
CASSLGLAGGGKETQYF
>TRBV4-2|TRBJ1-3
CASSQDITGSGNTIYF
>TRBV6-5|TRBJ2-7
CASNGQAYEQYF
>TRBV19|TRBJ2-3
CASSYGTDTDTQYF
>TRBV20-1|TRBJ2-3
CSATGTDTQYF
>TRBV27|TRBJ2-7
CASSFGFTGEHEQYF
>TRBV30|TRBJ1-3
CAWRTGGNTIYF
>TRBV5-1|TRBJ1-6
CASSLGVANSPLHF
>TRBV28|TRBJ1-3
CASRGTGKGNTIYF
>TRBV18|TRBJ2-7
CASSPSLGDEQYF
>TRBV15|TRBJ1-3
CATSKLRSGNTIYF
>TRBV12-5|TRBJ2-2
CASGVTSGAGELFF
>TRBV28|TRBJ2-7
CASSFEARGSPYEQYF
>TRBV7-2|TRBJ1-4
CASSDPGGTNEKLFF
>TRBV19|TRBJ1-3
CASSIAGSGNTIYF
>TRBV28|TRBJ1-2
CASTTGWAGYTF
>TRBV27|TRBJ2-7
CASSLTGGYEQYF
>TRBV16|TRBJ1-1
CASSQWTGRTEAFF
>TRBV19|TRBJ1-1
CASRGGSTEAFF
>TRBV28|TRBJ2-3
CASSFSGGSDTQYF
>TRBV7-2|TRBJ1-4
CASSLARGTGEKLFF
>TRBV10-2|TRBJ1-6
CASSVTRDKNSPLHF
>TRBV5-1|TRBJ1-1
CASSQGGTEAFF
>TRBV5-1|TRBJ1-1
CASSLDGPGNTEAFF
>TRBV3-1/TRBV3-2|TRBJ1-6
CASSPRRTGDGSPLHF
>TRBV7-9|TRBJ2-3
CASSQEVRPQYF
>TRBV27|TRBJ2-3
CASSLWASGGANTQYF
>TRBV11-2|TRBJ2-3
CASSLDGSGTDTQYF
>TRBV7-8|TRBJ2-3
CASSHFNGGSTDTQYF
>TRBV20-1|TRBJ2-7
CSASQVLGQESYEQYF
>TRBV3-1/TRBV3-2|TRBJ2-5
CASSAGLAGAETQYF